The entry that follows covers one T cell receptor beta chain sequence. Its antigen remains unknown. The method was immunoSEQ multiplex PCR; TCRdb's version includes in-frame clones alone and lacks a portion of them. The table lists 45,000 to 60,000 clones, 85% to 95% of them singletons. The sample comes from a study of graft-versus-host responses after intestinal transplantation. Study in general: Transplant types were multivisceral, liver-intestinal, or isolated intestinal. Study-wide results and limits: Graft-donor T cell macrochimerism coincided with high graft-versus-host to host-versus-graft clonal ratios in allografts. GvH clones were identified in recipient marrow, with some first appearing in ileum or blood.

This TCR derives from a human donor who was the organ donor for an intestinal transplant. This sample comprised unstimulated CD4+ T cells sorted from spleen or lymph node cells, obtained before transplant.

The CDR3 region has the DNA TGTGCCAGCAGCTTAGGCTCCTACAATGAGCAGTTCTTC. Amino acid sequence: CASSLGSYNEQFF. The rearrangement uses TRBV11-2 and TRBJ2-1; D is ambiguous. CDR1 and CDR2 (germline): SGHAT, FQNNGV. The CDR3 loop spans 13 amino acids. The germline V and J ends were trimmed by 1 base and 0 bases, with 1 base remaining between them. The whole variable domain, filled in from reference TRBV11-2 and TRBJ2-1, reads EAGVAQSPRYKIIEKRQSVAFWCNPISGHATLYWYQQILGQGPKLLIQFQNNGVVDDSQLPKDRFSAERLKGVDSTLKIQPAKLEDSAVYLCASSLGSYNEQFFGPGTRLTVL.